Listed below are T cell receptor beta chains from one sample, sequenced in a study of high-grade serous ovarian cancer treatment subgroups. TCRdb's copy holds only in-frame clones and misses some; the assay was immunoSEQ multiplex PCR. Of 2,000 or so clones in the sample, 77% were seen once. The specimen was tumor tissue. These receptors were collected from a human donor with high-grade serous ovarian cancer. The CDR3 runs from the conserved cysteine through the conserved F or W. Each record gives: J gene, clone size, V gene, D gene, CDR3 protein, CDR3 DNA. The D gene is left open where the match is weak. Rows may omit the clone size; those that give it use once, few, many or a size class.

J: TRBJ2-4; size: few; V: TRBV4-1; D: TRBD2; CDR3: CASSLGLANPRSLAKNIQYF; DNA: TGCGCCAGCAGCCTGGGACTAGCGAACCCCAGGTCACTAGCCAAAAACATTCAGTACTTC
J: TRBJ2-3; size: .; V: TRBV14; D: .; CDR3: CASSQEGYTDTQYF; DNA: TGTGCCAGCAGCCAAGAAGGTTACACAGATACGCAGTATTTT
J: TRBJ2-2; size: once; V: TRBV7-8; D: .; CDR3: CASSLESNTGELFF; DNA: TGCGCCAGCAGCCTGGAGTCGAACACCGGGGAGCTGTTTTTT
J: TRBJ1-2; size: .; V: TRBV6-6; D: .; CDR3: CASIPQEQGYGYTF; DNA: TGTGCCAGCATTCCCCAGGAACAGGGCTATGGCTACACCTTC
J: TRBJ2-5; size: few; V: TRBV5-4; D: .; CDR3: CASNSGQQETQYF; DNA: TGTGCCAGCAATTCCGGACAACAAGAGACCCAGTACTTC
J: TRBJ1-1; size: .; V: TRBV5-4; D: .; CDR3: CASSLPGNTEAFF; DNA: TGTGCCAGCAGCTTGCCGGGGAACACTGAAGCTTTCTTT
J: TRBJ1-2; size: .; V: TRBV7-9; D: TRBD1; CDR3: CASSLPGGQGGNYGYTF; DNA: TGTGCCAGCAGCTTACCGGGGGGACAGGGGGGAAACTATGGCTACACCTTC
J: TRBJ2-7; size: few; V: TRBV7-7; D: TRBD2; CDR3: CASSLGLADEQYF; DNA: TGTGCTAGCAGCTTGGGACTAGCGGACGAGCAGTACTTC
J: TRBJ1-1; size: .; V: TRBV12-5; D: TRBD1; CDR3: CASGSLSGGEAFF; DNA: TGTGCTAGTGGTAGTCTCTCAGGGGGCGAAGCTTTCTTT
J: TRBJ1-2; size: .; V: TRBV7-3; D: .; CDR3: CASSLNSGAGDYTF; DNA: TGTGCCAGCAGCTTAAATTCAGGGGCGGGAGACTACACCTTC
J: TRBJ2-7; size: .; V: TRBV10-3; D: TRBD1; CDR3: CATDRGQYEQYF; DNA: TGTGCCACCGACAGGGGGCAATACGAGCAGTACTTC
J: TRBJ2-5; size: few; V: TRBV9; D: .; CDR3: CASSVTLQAGETQYF; DNA: TGTGCCAGCAGCGTAACCCTTCAGGCAGGGGAGACCCAGTACTTC
J: TRBJ2-1; size: once; V: TRBV4-3; D: .; CDR3: CASSQSPSEYNEQFF; DNA: TGCGCCAGCAGCCAATCCCCTAGTGAATACAATGAGCAGTTCTTC
J: TRBJ2-7; size: few; V: TRBV6-6; D: TRBD2; CDR3: CASSSGGSVYEQYF; DNA: TGTGCCAGCAGTTCGGGCGGGAGCGTCTACGAGCAGTACTTC
J: TRBJ2-1; size: hyperexpanded; V: TRBV4-1; D: .; CDR3: CASSPRLDNEQFF; DNA: TGCGCCAGCAGCCCCCGACTTGACAATGAGCAGTTCTTC
J: TRBJ2-7; size: few; V: TRBV6-9; D: TRBD2; CDR3: CASSSGGSVYEQYF; DNA: TGTGCCAGCAGTTCGGGCGGGAGCGTCTACGAGCAGTACTTC
J: TRBJ2-5; size: .; V: TRBV18; D: TRBD2; CDR3: CASSTTGREDDVTQYF; DNA: TGTGCCAGCTCAACCACTGGGCGGGAGGATGATGTGACCCAGTACTTC
J: TRBJ2-7; size: once; V: TRBV7-3; D: TRBD1; CDR3: CASSLGATGRRDEQYF; DNA: TGTGCCAGCAGCTTAGGAGCGACAGGGAGACGTGACGAGCAGTACTTC
J: TRBJ1-5; size: .; V: TRBV6-1; D: TRBD1; CDR3: CASSERGQGARLPQHF; DNA: TGTGCCAGCAGTGAGCGGGGACAGGGGGCCAGACTGCCCCAGCATTTT
J: TRBJ2-7; size: .; V: TRBV9; D: TRBD2; CDR3: CASSVESGGGPYEQYF; DNA: TGTGCCAGCAGCGTAGAGAGCGGGGGGGGTCCCTACGAGCAGTACTTC
J: TRBJ2-3; size: .; V: TRBV7-2; D: TRBD2; CDR3: CASSSTLAGGRVDTQYF; DNA: TGTGCCAGCAGCTCCACTTTAGCGGGAGGGCGCGTAGATACGCAGTATTTT
J: TRBJ2-1; size: .; V: TRBV27; D: TRBD2; CDR3: CASSTGGGRYNEQFF; DNA: TGTGCCAGCAGTACGGGGGGAGGAAGATACAATGAGCAGTTCTTC
J: TRBJ2-7; size: hyperexpanded; V: TRBV6-6; D: TRBD2; CDR3: CASSPGGSSYEQYF; DNA: TGTGCCAGCAGTCCCGGGGGGAGCTCCTACGAGCAGTACTTC
J: TRBJ2-7; size: .; V: TRBV19; D: .; CDR3: CASSKRDGSYEQYF; DNA: TGTGCCAGTAGTAAAAGGGACGGATCCTACGAGCAGTACTTC
J: TRBJ2-2; size: .; V: TRBV11-2; D: .; CDR3: CASSLAGAWELFF; DNA: TGTGCCAGCAGCTTAGCAGGGGCTTGGGAGCTGTTTTTT
J: TRBJ2-3; size: .; V: TRBV10-2; D: .; CDR3: CASSTSRVATDTQYF; DNA: TGCGCCAGCAGTACTTCACGGGTCGCCACAGATACGCAGTATTTT
J: TRBJ1-4; size: .; V: TRBV9; D: .; CDR3: CASSTGQGANEKLFF; DNA: TGTGCCAGCAGCACAGGACAAGGGGCTAATGAAAAACTGTTTTTT
J: TRBJ2-3; size: .; V: TRBV19; D: .; CDR3: CAVGGMGVNTDTQYF; DNA: TGTGCCGTAGGGGGGATGGGGGTCAACACAGATACGCAGTATTTT
J: TRBJ1-2; size: once; V: TRBV7-6; D: .; CDR3: CASSHLDGSYGYTF; DNA: TGTGCCAGCAGCCACCTTGACGGAAGCTATGGCTACACCTTC
J: TRBJ1-5; size: .; V: TRBV5-4; D: .; CDR3: CASSGEIEDSVNQPQHF; DNA: TGTGCCAGCAGCGGGGAAATTGAGGACAGCGTAAATCAGCCCCAGCATTTT
J: TRBJ2-3; size: .; V: TRBV5-6; D: .; CDR3: CASSLRGTHTDTQYF; DNA: TGTGCCAGCAGCTTGCGAGGGACCCACACAGATACGCAGTATTTT
J: TRBJ1-2; size: once; V: TRBV7-9; D: .; CDR3: CASSLDGDGYTF; DNA: TGTGCCAGCAGCTTAGACGGGGATGGCTACACCTTC
J: TRBJ2-3; size: few; V: TRBV5-4; D: .; CDR3: CASSLGGPASTDTQYF; DNA: TGTGCCAGCAGCTTGGGCGGGCCGGCTAGCACAGATACGCAGTATTTT
J: TRBJ1-1; size: .; V: TRBV9; D: .; CDR3: CASSPQVLNTEAFF; DNA: TGTGCCAGCAGCCCACAGGTACTGAACACTGAAGCTTTCTTT
J: TRBJ2-6; size: .; V: TRBV4-3; D: .; CDR3: CASSQDTGPNSGANVLTF; DNA: TGCGCCAGCAGCCAAGATACGGGCCCCAACTCTGGGGCCAACGTCCTGACTTTC
J: TRBJ2-3; size: .; V: TRBV7-3; D: TRBD2; CDR3: CASSRLAYGTDTQYF; DNA: TGTGCCAGCAGCCGACTAGCGTATGGTACAGATACGCAGTATTTT
J: TRBJ2-2; size: once; V: TRBV5-1; D: .; CDR3: CASSLQFSGELFF; DNA: TGCGCCAGCAGCTTACAGTTTTCCGGGGAGCTGTTTTTT
J: TRBJ2-4; size: .; V: TRBV10-3; D: .; CDR3: CAISESTLFGDIQYF; DNA: TGTGCCATCAGTGAGTCGACTCTGTTTGGTGACATTCAGTACTTC
J: TRBJ2-7; size: .; V: TRBV7-2; D: TRBD1; CDR3: CASSLDRTGAYEQYF; DNA: TGTGCCAGCAGCTTAGATCGGACAGGTGCCTACGAGCAGTACTTC
J: TRBJ2-6; size: .; V: TRBV5-4; D: .; CDR3: CASSTGSGGSGANVLTF; DNA: TGTGCCAGCAGCACAGGGAGCGGCGGCTCTGGGGCCAACGTCCTGACTTTC
J: TRBJ2-7; size: .; V: TRBV19; D: .; CDR3: CASSPLEGLGYEQYF; DNA: TGTGCCAGTAGTCCGCTCGAAGGGTTGGGGTACGAGCAGTACTTC
J: TRBJ2-7; size: .; V: TRBV2; D: .; CDR3: CASSSNTYEQYF; DNA: TGTGCCAGCAGTTCGAATACCTACGAGCAGTACTTC
J: TRBJ2-5; size: .; V: TRBV2; D: .; CDR3: CASKNTEQETQYF; DNA: TGTGCCAGCAAGAACACAGAACAAGAGACCCAGTACTTC
J: TRBJ2-5; size: .; V: TRBV5-5; D: TRBD1; CDR3: CASSRQGFQETQYF; DNA: TGTGCCAGCAGCCGACAGGGCTTCCAAGAGACCCAGTACTTC
J: TRBJ2-6; size: once; V: TRBV5-5; D: .; CDR3: CASSLGGGANVLTF; DNA: TGTGCCAGCAGCTTGGGTGGTGGGGCCAACGTCCTGACTTTC
J: TRBJ1-2; size: .; V: TRBV7-2; D: .; CDR3: CASSLDRIYGYTF; DNA: TGTGCCAGCAGCTTAGACAGGATCTATGGCTACACCTTC